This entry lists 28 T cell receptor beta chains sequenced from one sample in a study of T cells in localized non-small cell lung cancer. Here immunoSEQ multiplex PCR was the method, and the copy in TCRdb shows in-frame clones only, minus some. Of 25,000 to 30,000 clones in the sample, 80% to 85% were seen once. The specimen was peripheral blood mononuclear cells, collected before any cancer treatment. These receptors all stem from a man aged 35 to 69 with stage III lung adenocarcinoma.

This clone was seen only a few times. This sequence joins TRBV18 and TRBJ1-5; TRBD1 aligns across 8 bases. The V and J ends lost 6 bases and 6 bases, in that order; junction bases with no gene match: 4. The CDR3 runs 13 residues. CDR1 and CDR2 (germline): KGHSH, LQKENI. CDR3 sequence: CASSDRGGQPQHF. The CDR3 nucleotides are TGTGCCAGCTCCGACAGGGGCGGTCAGCCCCAGCATTTT.

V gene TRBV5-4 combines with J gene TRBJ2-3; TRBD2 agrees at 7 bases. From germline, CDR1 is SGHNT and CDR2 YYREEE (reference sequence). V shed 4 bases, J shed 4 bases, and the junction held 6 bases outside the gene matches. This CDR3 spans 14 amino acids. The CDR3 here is CASSQLGGADTQYF. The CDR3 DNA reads TGTGCCAGCAGCCAATTGGGGGGGGCAGATACGCAGTATTTT.

CDR3 region: CASSFSRGSADTQYF. The DNA of the CDR3 is TGTGCCAGCTCTTTTTCGCGAGGTAGCGCAGATACGCAGTATTTT. J is TRBJ2-3 and V is TRBV18; TRBD2 is a possible D gene (5 bases). Germline V CDR1 and CDR2: KGHSH, LQKENI. V dropped 6 bases and J dropped 4 bases, with 17 bases sitting between them. The CDR3 contains 15 residues.

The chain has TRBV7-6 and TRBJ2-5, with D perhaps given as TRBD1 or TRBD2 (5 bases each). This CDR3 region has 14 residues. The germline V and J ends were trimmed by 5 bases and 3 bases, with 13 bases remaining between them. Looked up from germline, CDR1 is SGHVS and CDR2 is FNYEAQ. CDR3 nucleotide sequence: TGTGCCAGCAGCGACCCCGGGGCCGAAGAGACCCAGTACTTC. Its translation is CASSDPGAEETQYF.

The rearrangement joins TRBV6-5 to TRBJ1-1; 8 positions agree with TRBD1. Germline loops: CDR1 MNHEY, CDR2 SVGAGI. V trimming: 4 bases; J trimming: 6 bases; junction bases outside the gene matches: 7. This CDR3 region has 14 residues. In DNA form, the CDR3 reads TGTGCCAGCAGTTTACAGGGGGGGACCGCTGAAGCTTTCTTT. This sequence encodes CASSLQGGTAEAFF.

CDR3 bases: TGTGCCACCAGCAGAGACTTGGGGATTTGGTACGAGCAGTACTTC. It is translated as CATSRDLGIWYEQYF. The chain recombines TRBV15 with TRBJ2-7; D is unclear. Germline-derived CDR1 and CDR2 are LNHNV and YYDKDF (reference sequence). This CDR3 has 15 amino acids. V lost 0 bases and J lost 4, with 13 bases in between.

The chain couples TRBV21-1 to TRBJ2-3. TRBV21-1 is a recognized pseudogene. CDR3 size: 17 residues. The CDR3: CASSKDTVAAPTDTQYF. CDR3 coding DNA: TGTGCCAGCAGCAAAGATACAGTAGCAGCTCCCACAGATACGCAGTATTTT.

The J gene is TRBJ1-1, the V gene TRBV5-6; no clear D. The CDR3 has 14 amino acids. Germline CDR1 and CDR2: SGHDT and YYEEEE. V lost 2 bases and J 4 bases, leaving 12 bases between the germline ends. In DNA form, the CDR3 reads TGTGCCAGCAGCTTCTACGGACCGGGCACTGAAGCTTTCTTT. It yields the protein CASSFYGPGTEAFF. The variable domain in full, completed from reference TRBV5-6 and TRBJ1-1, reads DAGVTQSPTHLIKTRGQQVTLRCSPKSGHDTVSWYQQALGQGPQFIFQYYEEEERQRGNFPDRFSGHQFPNYSSELNVNALLLGDSALYLCASSFYGPGTEAFFGQGTRLTVV.

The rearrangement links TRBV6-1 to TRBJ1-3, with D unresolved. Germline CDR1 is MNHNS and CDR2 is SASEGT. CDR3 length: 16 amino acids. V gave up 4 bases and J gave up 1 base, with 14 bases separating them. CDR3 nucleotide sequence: TGTGCCAGCAGTGTCGGATGGGAGGGTTCTGGAAACACCATATATTTT. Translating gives CASSVGWEGSGNTIYF.

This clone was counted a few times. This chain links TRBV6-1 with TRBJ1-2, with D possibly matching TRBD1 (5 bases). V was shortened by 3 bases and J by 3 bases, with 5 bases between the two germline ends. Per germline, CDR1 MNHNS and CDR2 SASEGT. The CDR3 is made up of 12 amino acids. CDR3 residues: CASSDRDYGYTF. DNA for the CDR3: TGTGCCAGCAGTGACAGGGACTATGGCTACACCTTC.

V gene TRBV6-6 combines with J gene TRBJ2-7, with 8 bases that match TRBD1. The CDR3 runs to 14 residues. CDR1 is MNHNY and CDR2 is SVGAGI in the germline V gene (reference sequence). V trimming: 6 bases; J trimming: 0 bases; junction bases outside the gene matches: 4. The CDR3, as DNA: TGTGCCAGCAGATCCGGACAGGGCTCCTACGAGCAGTACTTC. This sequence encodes CASRSGQGSYEQYF.

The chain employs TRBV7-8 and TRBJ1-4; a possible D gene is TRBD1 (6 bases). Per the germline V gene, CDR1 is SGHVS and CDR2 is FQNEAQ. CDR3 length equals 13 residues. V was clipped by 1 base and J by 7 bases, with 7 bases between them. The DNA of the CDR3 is TGTGCCAGCAGCTTAGTAGGGGGTGAAAAACTGTTTTTT. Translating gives CASSLVGGEKLFF.

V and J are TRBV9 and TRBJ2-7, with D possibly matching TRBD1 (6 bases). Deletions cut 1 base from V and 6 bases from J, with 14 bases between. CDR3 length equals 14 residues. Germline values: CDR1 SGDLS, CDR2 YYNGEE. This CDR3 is CASSVTGQGREQYF. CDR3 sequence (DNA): TGTGCCAGCAGCGTAACGGGACAAGGCCGCGAGCAGTACTTC.

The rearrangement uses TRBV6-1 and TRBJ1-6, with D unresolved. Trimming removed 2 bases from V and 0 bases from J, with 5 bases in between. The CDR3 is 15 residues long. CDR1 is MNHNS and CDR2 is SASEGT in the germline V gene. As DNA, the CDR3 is TGTGCCAGCAGTGAAATGAGCTCCTATAATTCACCCCTCCACTTT. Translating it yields CASSEMSSYNSPLHF.

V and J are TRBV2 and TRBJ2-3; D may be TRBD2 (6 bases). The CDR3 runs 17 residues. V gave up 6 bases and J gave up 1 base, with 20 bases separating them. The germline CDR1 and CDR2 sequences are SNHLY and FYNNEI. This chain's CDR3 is CASRAGTPGRRTDTQYF. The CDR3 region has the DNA TGTGCCAGCAGGGCCGGGACTCCAGGTCGGCGCACAGATACGCAGTATTTT.

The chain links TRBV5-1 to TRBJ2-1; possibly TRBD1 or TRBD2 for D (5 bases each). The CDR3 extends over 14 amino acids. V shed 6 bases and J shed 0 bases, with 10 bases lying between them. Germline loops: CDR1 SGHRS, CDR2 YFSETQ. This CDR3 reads CASNRDVSYNEQFF. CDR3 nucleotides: TGCGCCAGCAATCGGGACGTCTCCTACAATGAGCAGTTCTTC.

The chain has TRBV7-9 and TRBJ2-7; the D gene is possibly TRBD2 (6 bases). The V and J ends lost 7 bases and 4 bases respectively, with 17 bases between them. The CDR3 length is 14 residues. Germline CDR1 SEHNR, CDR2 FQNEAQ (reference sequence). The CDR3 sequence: CASIGGDSVYEQYF. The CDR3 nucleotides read TGTGCCAGCATTGGAGGGGACTCCGTTTACGAGCAGTACTTC. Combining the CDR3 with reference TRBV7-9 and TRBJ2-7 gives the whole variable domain DTGVSQNPRHKITKRGQNVTFRCDPISEHNRLYWYRQTLGQGPEFLTYFQNEAQLEKSRLLSDRFSAERPKGSFSTLEIQRTEQGDSAMYLCASIGGDSVYEQYFGPGTRLTVT.

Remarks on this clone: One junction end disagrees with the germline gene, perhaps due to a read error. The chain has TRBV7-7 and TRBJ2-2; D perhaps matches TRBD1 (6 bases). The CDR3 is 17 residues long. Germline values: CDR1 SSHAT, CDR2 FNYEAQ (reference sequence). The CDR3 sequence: CASRPAAGAGNTGELFF. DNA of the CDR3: TGTGCTAGCAGACCTGCAGCAGGGGCAGGGAACACCGGGGAGCTGTTTTTT.

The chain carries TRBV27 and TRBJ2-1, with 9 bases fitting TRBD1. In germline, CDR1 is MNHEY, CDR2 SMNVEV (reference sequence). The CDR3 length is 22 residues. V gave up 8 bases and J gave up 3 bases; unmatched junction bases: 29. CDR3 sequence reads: CASSKGVTGGGFDSRNYNEQFF. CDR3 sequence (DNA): TGTGCCAGCTCGAAAGGGGTGACAGGGGGAGGTTTCGACTCACGAAACTACAATGAGCAGTTCTTC.

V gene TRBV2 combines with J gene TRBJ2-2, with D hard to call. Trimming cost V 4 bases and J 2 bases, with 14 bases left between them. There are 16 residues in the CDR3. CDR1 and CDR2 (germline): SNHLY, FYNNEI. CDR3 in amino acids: CASSGRGRRNTGELFF. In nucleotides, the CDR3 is TGTGCCAGCAGTGGACGAGGCAGACGAAACACCGGGGAGCTGTTTTTT.

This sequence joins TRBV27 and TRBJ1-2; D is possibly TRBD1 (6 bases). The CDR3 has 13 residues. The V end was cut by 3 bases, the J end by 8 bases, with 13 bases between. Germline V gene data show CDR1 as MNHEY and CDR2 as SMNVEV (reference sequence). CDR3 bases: TGTGCCAGCAGTTTCGAACAGGGAGGCGGCTACACCTTC. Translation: CASSFEQGGGYTF.

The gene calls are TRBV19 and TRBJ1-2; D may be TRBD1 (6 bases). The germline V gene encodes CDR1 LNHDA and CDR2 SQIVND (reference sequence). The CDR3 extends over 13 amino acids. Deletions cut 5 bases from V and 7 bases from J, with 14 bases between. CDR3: CASSVKQGRGYTF. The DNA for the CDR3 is TGTGCCAGTAGTGTAAAACAGGGACGTGGCTACACCTTC.

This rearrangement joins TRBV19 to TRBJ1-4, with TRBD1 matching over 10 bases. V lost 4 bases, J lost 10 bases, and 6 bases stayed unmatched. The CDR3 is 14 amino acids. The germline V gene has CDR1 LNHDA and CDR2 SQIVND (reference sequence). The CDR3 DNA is TGTGCCAGTAGTACAACCGGGACAGGGGCAAAACTGTTTTTT. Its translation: CASSTTGTGAKLFF. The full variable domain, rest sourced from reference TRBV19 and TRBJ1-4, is DGGITQSPKYLFRKEGQNVTLSCEQNLNHDAMYWYRQDPGQGLRLIYYSQIVNDFQKGDIAEGYSVSREKKESFPLTVTSAQKNPTAFYLCASSTTGTGAKLFFGSGTQLSVL.

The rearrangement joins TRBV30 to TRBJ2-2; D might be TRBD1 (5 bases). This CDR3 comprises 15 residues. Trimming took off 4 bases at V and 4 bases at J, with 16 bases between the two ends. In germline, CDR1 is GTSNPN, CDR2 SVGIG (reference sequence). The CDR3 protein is CAWTPYQGSTGELFF. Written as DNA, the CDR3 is TGTGCCTGGACTCCCTACCAGGGTTCCACCGGGGAGCTGTTTTTT. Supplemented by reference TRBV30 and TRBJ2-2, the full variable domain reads SQTIHQWPATLVQPVGSPLSLECTVEGTSNPNLYWYRQAAGRGLQLLFYSVGIGQISSEVPQNLSASRPQDRQFILSSKKLLLSDSGFYLCAWTPYQGSTGELFFGEGSRLTVL.

For the CDR3, the DNA is TGTGCCAGCAGGATTGAGGGCGAGCAGTACTTC. It encodes CASRIEGEQYF. This sequence joins TRBV6-5 and TRBJ2-7; possibly TRBD2 for D (5 bases). V gave up 6 bases and J gave up 6 bases, with 9 bases separating them. CDR1 is MNHEY and CDR2 is SVGAGI in the germline V gene. The CDR3 has 11 residues.

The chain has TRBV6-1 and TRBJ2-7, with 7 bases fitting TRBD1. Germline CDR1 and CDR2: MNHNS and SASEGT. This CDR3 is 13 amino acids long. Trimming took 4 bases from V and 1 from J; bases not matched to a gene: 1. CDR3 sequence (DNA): TGTGCCAGCAGTGCGGACAGGTCCTACGAGCAGTACGTC. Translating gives CASSADRSYEQYV.

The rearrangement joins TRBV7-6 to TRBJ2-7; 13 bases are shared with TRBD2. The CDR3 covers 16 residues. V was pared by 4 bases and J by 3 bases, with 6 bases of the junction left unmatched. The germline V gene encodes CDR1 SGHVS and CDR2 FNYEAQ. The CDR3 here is CASSSSTSGRRYEQYF. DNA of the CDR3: TGTGCCAGCAGCTCCTCGACTAGCGGGAGGCGCTACGAGCAGTACTTC.

CDR3 residues: CASSFDGLDNEQFF. CDR3 nucleotide sequence: TGTGCCAGCAGCTTCGATGGACTGGACAATGAGCAGTTCTTC. The chain uses TRBV7-2 and TRBJ2-1, with D possibly TRBD2 on 5 matching bases. This CDR3 is 14 amino acids long. Trimming stripped 3 bases from V and 5 bases from J, with 11 bases between. CDR1 is SGHTA, CDR2 FQGNSA, per germline.